This TCR beta chain was identified during a study of Ad26.COV2.S vaccination and SARS-CoV-2 variants (dated by TCRdb to the early 2020s). Regarding the research as a whole: Vaccine-arm donors were drawn from COV1001, a multicentre, randomized, double-blind, placebo-controlled phase I-IIa trial of Ad26.COV2.S in healthy adults. TCRbeta repertoire sequencing was used to assess the specificity and breadth of SARS-CoV-2-reactive T cell receptors after Ad26.COV2.S vaccination. A total of roughly 30 samples were included in the TCR-sequenced set, comprising about 20 Ad26.COV2.S vaccine recipients, 5 placebo recipients and 8 SARS-CoV-2 convalescent individuals. Investigators did not know the trial group allocation while performing experiments and assessing outcomes. Trial participants were randomized into five groups of five: low-dose or high-dose Ad26.COV2.S given once or twice, or placebo on both occasions. Ad26.COV2.S was administered intramuscularly at 5 x 10^10 or 1 x 10^11 viral particles, either as a single shot or as two shots given 56 days apart.

The treatment or condition label for this specimen denotes: over 15 received Ad26.COV2.S at low or high dose, single or two shots; about 5 received placebo; per-sample allocation not given. Repertoires of vaccine and placebo recipients were sequenced from samples taken on day 63 after the first injection. Between 29 July and 7 August 2020, Cohort 1b enrolled fewer than 30 adults aged 18-55 years at one site in Boston, USA. Ad26.COV2.S consisted of a replication-incompetent adenovirus type 26 vector by which a prefusion-stabilized SARS-CoV-2 spike protein from the original Wuhan strain was expressed. CDR1 SGHDT and CDR2 YYEEEE were looked up in the germline V gene. Clipping removes 4 bases from V and 10 bases from J, with 9 as the unmatched junction base count. Counted from cysteine to phenylalanine, this CDR3 has 15 amino acids. This entry keeps only the CDR3 DNA: 45 bases, framed from base 1. For this clone: The antigen it recognizes is unknown. Within one base of it there is no much larger clone, and no base qualities were kept.

Overall study results and their limits: Vaccine and placebo recipients had comparable non-spike TCR breadth, which fits with the vaccine containing only spike. Ad26.COV2.S recipients had higher spike-specific TCR breadth than placebo recipients (P = 0.0014). After vaccination, substantial breadth of spike-specific CD8+ and CD4+ T cell responses was reported. The study was not powered to compare responses between vaccine doses or regimens. The authors noted that the TCR breadth and depth analyses may have underestimated total T cell responses.

The immunoSEQ Assay was used to sequence TCRbeta CDR3 regions. After extraction, genomic DNA underwent amplification by bias-controlled multiplex PCR, followed by high-throughput sequencing. For the original study's pipeline: To quantify the absolute abundance of every unique TCRbeta CDR3 region, sequences were collapsed and filtered. T cell fraction was estimated by normalizing TCRbeta template counts to usable DNA, with usable DNA measured through amplification of reference genes found in all nucleated cells. Repertoire TCRs were annotated as SARS-CoV-2-specific when V gene, CDR3 amino acid sequence and J gene were exactly matched to a known reactive TCR set. The reference SARS-CoV-2 TCR set was derived from MIRA and filtered for enrichment in COVID-19-positive ImmuneCODE repertoires, a step that removed public or cross-reactive TCRs. Using the MIRA antigens, annotated TCRs were further analysed by specific ORF or by position within an ORF. Breadth was defined as annotated unique rearrangements over total unique productive rearrangements; depth was the summed frequency of those rearrangements. Two-sided Wilcoxon rank-sum tests were applied when comparing TCR breadth between groups. TCRdb provides this immuneACCESS table in a form limited to in-frame rearrangements. Some clones are lacking; in checked studies, under half of them reflect an unresolved V gene, and why the rest are absent is not known. V, J and clone size were drawn from that table, and D and trimming were deduced from the DNA. Within this sample are about 350,000 clones, with around 88% of them counted one time only. The top ten constitute 5% of the sample.

Sequencing was performed on peripheral blood, taken in a trial of Ad26.COV2.S vaccine versus placebo. The chain is made from TRBV5-6 and TRBJ1-6, and TRBD1 matches 9 of the central bases. The origin of this receptor is a person between 18 and 65 years old who received the Ad26.COV2.S COVID-19 vaccine or a placebo. The CDR3 amino acid sequence is: CASSMSQGARSPLHF. The sequenced DNA: TGTGCCAGCAGCATGTCACAGGGGGCGCGGTCACCCCTCCACTTT.